This T cell receptor beta chain is from a study of blood T cell repertoires in COVID-19. The wider study: COVID-19 samples from acute and convalescent phases originated in the United States, Italy and Spain. T cells, B-cell-depleted T cells, or PBMCs supplied cDNA or gDNA.

Generated by immunoSEQ multiplex PCR, the TCRdb table keeps only in-frame clones and is missing some. This sample has some 190,000 clones, with 70% to 90% found just once. This CDR3 contains 16 residues. Germline V CDR1 and CDR2: LGHDT, YNNKEL (reference sequence). With V trimmed by 5 bases and J by 2 bases, 5 bases remained unmatched. The material sequenced was peripheral blood. The TCR comes from a man aged 25-45 years with acute or convalescent COVID-19. This chain joins TRBV3-1 (or the pseudogene TRBV3-2) and TRBJ1-4; TRBD1 agrees at 10 bases. The CDR3 sequence: CASSRQGALTNEKLFF. Written as DNA, the CDR3 is TGTGCCAGCAGCAGACAGGGGGCGCTGACTAATGAAAAACTGTTTTTT.